This passage covers 3 T cell receptor beta chains from one sample sequenced in a study of blood T cell repertoires in COVID-19. The repertoire was sequenced with immunoSEQ multiplex PCR; TCRdb's copy has only in-frame clones and lacks some. This repertoire shows 150,000 or so clones, 80% to 90% found once; its top ten account for 3.5% to 4%. The material sequenced was PBMCs or T cells enriched from blood (not recorded which). All receptors come from a woman aged 45-60 years in a cohort exposed to, infected with or recovered from COVID-19 (not recorded which).

This clone occurred once. The V gene is TRBV27, the J gene TRBJ2-1; 7 bases agree with TRBD2. Trimming removed 7 bases from V and 3 bases from J; junction bases left unmatched: 12. Germline CDR1 MNHEY, CDR2 SMNVEV (reference sequence). The CDR3 covers 16 residues. This CDR3 reads CASTSIGLAVYNEQFF. The CDR3 DNA reads TGTGCCAGCACCTCCATTGGGCTAGCGGTCTACAATGAGCAGTTCTTC.

The rearrangement links TRBV12-3 or TRBV12-4 to TRBJ2-7; D is perhaps TRBD1 (6 bases). The germline V and J ends were trimmed by 5 bases and 6 bases, with 14 bases remaining between them. There are 13 residues in the CDR3. The CDR3 sequence: CASSRQAGFEQYF. CDR3 DNA: TGTGCCAGCAGTAGACAGGCCGGCTTCGAGCAGTACTTC.

The genes are TRBV7-8 and TRBJ2-1, with D perhaps TRBD2 (5 bases). The ends were cut back, 1 base at V and 4 bases at J, with 17 bases in the middle. The CDR3 runs to 17 residues. The germline V gene encodes CDR1 SGHVS and CDR2 FQNEAQ. Here the CDR3 DNA reads TGTGCCAGCAGCTTAGTGGTTCGGGGAGTCCCGTACAATGAGCAGTTCTTC. Translation gives CASSLVVRGVPYNEQFF.